The entry that follows covers one T cell receptor (beta chain) sequence. The sample carries other DNA sequences with the same CDR3. The data were obtained in a study of blood T cell repertoires in COVID-19. Turning to the study itself: The United States, Italy and Spain supplied acute and convalescent COVID-19 samples. From T cells, B-cell-depleted T cells, or PBMCs came the material, which was cDNA or gDNA.

Seattle enrolled patients during active infection and tracked them longitudinally. Using immunoSEQ multiplex PCR, the repertoire was profiled, and TCRdb retains in-frame clones only, with some absent. This table has approximately 110,000 clones, roughly 85% appearing once. The CDR3 has 14 residues. The germline CDR1 and CDR2 sequences are SGHRS and YFSETQ. V was cut by 3 bases and J by 4 bases, with 14 bases left in between. The sequencing sample was made of peripheral blood. The receptor's source is a woman of 80 years or more with COVID-19, enrolled during active disease. This chain uses TRBV5-1 with TRBJ2-7; D is possibly TRBD1 (6 bases). The CDR3 is CASSSTGTTYEQYF. The CDR3 DNA sequence: TGCGCCAGCAGCTCCACCGGGACAACGTACGAGCAGTACTTC.